This T cell receptor (beta chain) was recorded in a study of shared clonotypes between healthy human individuals. Whole-study context: The cohort had two women and a few men, ages 18 to 49. Study outcomes and limitations: Large sequencing depth failed to make sorted-subset sequencing complete, rarefaction showed.

Some clones are missing from TCRdb's copy, which holds only in-frame ones; the method was immunoSEQ multiplex PCR. The table records 2 million to 2.5 million clones, around 90% of them present only once. On this clone itself: The antigen is unknown.

The germline V gene encodes CDR1 LGHNA and CDR2 YSLEER. V lost 1 base to trimming and J lost 5 bases; unmatched junction nucleotides: 11. CDR3 length equals 18 residues. This receptor was taken from a man aged 18 to 29 in good health. Some clones in this sample may be carry-over from other donors' samples. This chain uses TRBV4-3 with TRBJ2-5; 12 nucleotides align to TRBD2. Sequences were obtained from naive CD4+ T cells from PBMCs. Subset denoted: CD45RA+ positively selected. This chain's CDR3 is CASSQGSSSGRVGETQYF. In DNA, the CDR3 is TGCGCCAGCAGCCAAGGTTCGTCTAGCGGGAGGGTCGGTGAGACCCAGTACTTC.